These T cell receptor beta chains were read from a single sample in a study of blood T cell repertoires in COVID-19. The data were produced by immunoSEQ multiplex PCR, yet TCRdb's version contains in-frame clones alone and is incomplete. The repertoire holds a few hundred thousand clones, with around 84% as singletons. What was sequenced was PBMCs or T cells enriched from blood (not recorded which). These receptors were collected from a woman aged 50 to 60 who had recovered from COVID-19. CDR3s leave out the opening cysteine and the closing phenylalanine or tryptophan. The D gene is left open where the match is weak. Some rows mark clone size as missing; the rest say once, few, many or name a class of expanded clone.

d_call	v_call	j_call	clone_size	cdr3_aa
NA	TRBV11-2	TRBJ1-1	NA	ASSLGRGGGEAF
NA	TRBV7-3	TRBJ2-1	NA	ASSLNRYNEQF
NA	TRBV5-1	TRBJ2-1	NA	ASRPTGTNYDEQF
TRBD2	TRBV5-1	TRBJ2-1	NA	ASSYRTSASSYNEQF
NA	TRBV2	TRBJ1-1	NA	ASSLQGNTEAF
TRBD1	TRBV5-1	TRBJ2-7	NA	ASSFLTGSSYEQY
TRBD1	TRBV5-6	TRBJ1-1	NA	ASSPVGQLNTEAF
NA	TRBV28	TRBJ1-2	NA	ASSLNARYGYT
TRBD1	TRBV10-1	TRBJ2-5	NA	ASSEGTGGQETQY
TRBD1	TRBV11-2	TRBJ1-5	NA	ASSLSGTGSNQPQH
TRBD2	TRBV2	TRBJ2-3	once	ASSDPSGYTDTQY
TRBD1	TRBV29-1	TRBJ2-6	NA	SARVRDSYFSGANVLT
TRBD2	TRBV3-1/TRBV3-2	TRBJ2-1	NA	ASSLRGAGYNEQF
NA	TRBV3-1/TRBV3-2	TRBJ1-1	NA	ASSTRGGTEAF
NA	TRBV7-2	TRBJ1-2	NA	ASSLSPAGYGYT
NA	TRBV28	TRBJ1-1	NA	ASSLTGLNTEAF
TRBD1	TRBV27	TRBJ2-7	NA	ASSFLGQGAGEQY
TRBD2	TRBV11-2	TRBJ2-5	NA	ASSPSGGGRSETQY
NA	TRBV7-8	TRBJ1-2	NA	ASSLVPQDYGYT
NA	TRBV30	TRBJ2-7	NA	AWALSSSYEQY
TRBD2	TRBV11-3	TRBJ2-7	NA	ASSPAGGRGEQY
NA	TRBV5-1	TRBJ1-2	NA	ASSLVVSGNYGYT
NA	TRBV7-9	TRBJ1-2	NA	ASSLDRRDNGYT
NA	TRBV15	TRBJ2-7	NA	ATSRDQGYEQY
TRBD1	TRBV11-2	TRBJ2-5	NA	ASSPDRGTRLPQY
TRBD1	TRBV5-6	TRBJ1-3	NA	ASSSYRGLGGNTIY
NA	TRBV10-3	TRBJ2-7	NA	AISDPLGHYEQY
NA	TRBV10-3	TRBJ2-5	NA	AINEGHYQETQY
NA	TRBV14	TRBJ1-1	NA	ASSPRQAMNTEAF
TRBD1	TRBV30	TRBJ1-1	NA	AWSTGQGGGTEAF
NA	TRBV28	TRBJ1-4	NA	ASSRGVATNEKLF
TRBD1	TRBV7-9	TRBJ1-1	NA	ASSPRGDRGPNTEAF
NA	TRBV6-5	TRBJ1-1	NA	ASSPRVYGTEAF
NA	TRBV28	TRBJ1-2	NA	ASETQGNYGYT
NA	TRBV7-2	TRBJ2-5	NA	ASSLGGVREETQY
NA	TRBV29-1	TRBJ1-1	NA	SAKDRDGVYTEAF
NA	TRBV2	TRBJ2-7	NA	ASSDRALSPDEQY
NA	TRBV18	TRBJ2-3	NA	ASSPDSATDTQY
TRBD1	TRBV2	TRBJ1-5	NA	ASSEWTGENQPQH
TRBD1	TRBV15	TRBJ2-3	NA	ATSRPPRQGFTDTQY
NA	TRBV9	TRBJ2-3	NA	ASSVRGADTQY
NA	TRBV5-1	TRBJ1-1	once	ASSLGAANTEAF
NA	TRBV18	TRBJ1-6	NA	ASSPLGHVNNSPLH
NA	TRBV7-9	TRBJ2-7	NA	ASSIDYYEQY
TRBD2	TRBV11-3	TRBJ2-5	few	ASSSGLAGDQETQY
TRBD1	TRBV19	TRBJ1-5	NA	ASTGGTGLMRGQPQH
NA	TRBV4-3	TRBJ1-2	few	ASSQDPATRSYT
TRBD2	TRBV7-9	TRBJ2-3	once	ASNRGGGAADTQY
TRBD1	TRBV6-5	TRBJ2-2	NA	ASRSTGVGELF
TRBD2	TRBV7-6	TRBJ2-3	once	ASSKLAGGTDTQY
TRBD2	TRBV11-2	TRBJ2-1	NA	ASSLSGSVNEQF
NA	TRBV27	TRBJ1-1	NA	ASSWSGNTEAF
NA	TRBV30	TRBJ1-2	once	AWSVGGDAYGYT
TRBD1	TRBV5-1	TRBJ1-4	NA	ASSVGQRHEKLF
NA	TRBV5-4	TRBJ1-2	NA	ASRFDPGDPHGYT
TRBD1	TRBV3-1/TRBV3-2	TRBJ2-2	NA	ASSQDSYKPGQGGELF
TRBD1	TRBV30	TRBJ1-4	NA	AWSVLRGRAEKLF
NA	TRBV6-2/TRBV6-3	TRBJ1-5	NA	ASRPQGSSNQPQH
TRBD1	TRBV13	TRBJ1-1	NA	ASSSGTGEAF